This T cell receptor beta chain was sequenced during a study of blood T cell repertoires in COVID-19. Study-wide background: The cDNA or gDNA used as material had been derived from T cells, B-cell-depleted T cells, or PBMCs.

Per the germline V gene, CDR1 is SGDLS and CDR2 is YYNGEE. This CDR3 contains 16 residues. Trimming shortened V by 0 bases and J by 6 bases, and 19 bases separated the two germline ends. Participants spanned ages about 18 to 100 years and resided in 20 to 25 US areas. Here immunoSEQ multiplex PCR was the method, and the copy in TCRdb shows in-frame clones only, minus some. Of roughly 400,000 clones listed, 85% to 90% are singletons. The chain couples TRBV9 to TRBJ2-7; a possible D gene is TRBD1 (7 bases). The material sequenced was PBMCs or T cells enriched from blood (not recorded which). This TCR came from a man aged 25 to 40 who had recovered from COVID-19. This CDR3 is CASSVDWDSLAVEQYF. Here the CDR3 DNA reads TGTGCCAGCAGCGTAGATTGGGACAGTTTAGCGGTCGAGCAGTACTTC.